The rows below give T cell receptor beta chains drawn from one sample of a study of metastatic and nonmetastatic thyroid tumors. From the PCR reads, TCRdb re-called clones with MiXCR. The table records 85,000 to 95,000 clones, under 15% of them present only once. Input material: blood. These receptors were collected from a female donor with papillary thyroid cancer or a benign thyroid nodule (not recorded which). Some clones in this sample may be carry-over from other donors' samples. CDR3s include the opening cysteine and the closing phenylalanine or tryptophan. A D gene is named only where the DNA matches it firmly. For some rows the clone size is stated as once, few or many, or as a class when expanded; others skip it.

V: TRBV10-3
J: TRBJ2-7
size: many
D: .
CDR3: CAISADNYEQYF
DNA: TGTGCCATCAGTGCGGACAACTACGAGCAGTACTTC

V: TRBV20-1
J: TRBJ1-1
size: many
D: .
CDR3: CSARDYGVANTEAFF
DNA: TGCAGTGCTAGAGATTATGGGGTAGCGAACACTGAAGCTTTCTTT

V: TRBV9
J: TRBJ1-2
size: many
D: TRBD1
CDR3: CASSVALIPGQGYGYTF
DNA: TGTGCCAGCAGCGTAGCTCTCATTCCGGGACAGGGCTATGGCTACACCTTC

V: TRBV5-1
J: TRBJ1-4
size: many
D: .
CDR3: CASSLGRGEKLFF
DNA: TGCGCCAGCAGCTTAGGTAGGGGCGAAAAACTGTTTTTT

V: TRBV7-2
J: TRBJ2-7
size: many
D: TRBD2
CDR3: CASSLSSGGLYEQYF
DNA: TGTGCCAGCAGCCTATCTAGCGGGGGTCTCTACGAGCAGTACTTC

V: TRBV4-2
J: TRBJ1-4
size: few
D: .
CDR3: CASSQALTNEKLFF
DNA: TGTGCCAGCAGCCAAGCGTTGACTAATGAAAAACTGTTTTTT

V: TRBV4-1
J: TRBJ2-5
size: .
D: .
CDR3: CASSQGEGEETQYF
DNA: TGCGCCAGCAGCCAGGGAGAGGGGGAAGAGACCCAGTACTTC

V: TRBV3-1
J: TRBJ1-6
size: many
D: TRBD1
CDR3: CASSLGTGAESPLHF
DNA: TGTGCCAGCAGCCTGGGGACAGGGGCAGAATCACCCCTCCACTTT

V: TRBV20-1
J: TRBJ1-2
size: many
D: TRBD1
CDR3: CSATLTGTF
DNA: TGCAGTGCTACCCTGACAGGGACCTTC

V: TRBV29-1
J: TRBJ1-1
size: many
D: .
CDR3: CSVGQRPTTEAFF
DNA: TGCAGCGTTGGACAGCGGCCGACCACTGAAGCTTTCTTT